Included here is one T cell receptor (beta chain) sequence, with context. Between the trimmed V and J ends, which lost 4 bases and 5 bases, there was a span of 17 bases. The CDR3 extends over 15 amino acids. Germline V gene lookup returns CDR1 SGHVS and CDR2 FQNEAQ. The sample comes from a study of OX40 agonist ivuxolimab in advanced cancers. TCRdb keeps only in-frame clones here, not all; method: immunoSEQ multiplex PCR. Of approximately 96,000 clones listed, around 91% are singletons. The rearrangement links TRBV7-8 to TRBJ2-5, with D perhaps TRBD1 (6 bases). The sample was CD4+ or CD8+ T cells sorted from blood, taken in a trial of the OX40 agonist ivuxolimab. The TCR originated in an adult with an advanced solid tumor such as melanoma, head and neck, liver or kidney cancer. CDR3 nucleotides: TGTGCCAGCAGCTCCATTAGACTTAGGGGGGAGACCCAGTACTTC. Translating it yields CASSSIRLRGETQYF.